The 6 T cell receptor beta chains listed next were all sequenced from one sample in a study of CD8+ T cells in alopecia areata. Reverse transcription of extracted RNA yielded cDNA, which provided the sequencing template. The table came from immunoSEQ multiplex PCR; TCRdb's copy has only in-frame clones and leaves some out. The sample holds 75,000 to 85,000 clones, roughly 66% seen once. Documented treatment: oral pan-JAK inhibitor, 5-10 mg twice daily. The specimen comprised CD8+ T cells sorted from blood, sampled at week 24, from a patient treated with tofacitinib. The receptors come from a human donor with alopecia areata.

This rearrangement joins TRBV13 to TRBJ1-1, with D maybe TRBD1 (6 bases). There are 16 residues in the CDR3. CDR1 and CDR2 from the germline V gene are PRHDT and FYEKMQ (reference sequence). Trimming took off 5 bases at V and 1 base at J, with 17 bases between the two ends. The CDR3 loop reads CASSPSQGGWNTEAFF. The CDR3 nucleotides read TGTGCCAGCAGCCCGTCACAGGGAGGATGGAACACTGAAGCTTTCTTT.

The chain is built from TRBV30 and TRBJ2-2; no firm D call. V was pared by 4 bases and J by 7 bases, with 4 bases between. This CDR3 has 10 amino acids. Germline V gives CDR1 GTSNPN, CDR2 SVGIG (reference sequence). The CDR3 DNA reads as TGTGCCTGGAAGAGCGGGGAGCTGTTTTTT. Protein: CAWKSGELFF.

The J gene is TRBJ2-7, the V gene TRBV5-4; TRBD1 aligns across 7 bases. Germline assignment: CDR1 SGHNT and CDR2 YYREEE (reference sequence). The ends lost 4 bases at V and 11 bases at J; junction bases unmatched: 9. CDR3 length equals 12 residues. CDR3 coding DNA: TGTGCCAGCAGCACAGGGGATGGTCCAAAGTACTTC. Translating it yields CASSTGDGPKYF.

This chain connects TRBV6-5 to TRBJ2-3; D unresolved. V lost 1 base, J lost 3 bases, and 11 bases lay in between. Germline CDR1 reads MNHEY; CDR2 reads SVGAGI. The CDR3 spans 15 residues. The CDR3 loop is CASSYFRQETDTQYF. The CDR3, as DNA: TGTGCCAGCAGTTACTTTAGGCAGGAAACAGATACGCAGTATTTT.

This chain uses TRBV2 with TRBJ2-2; 12 bases agree with TRBD2. Trimming cost V 6 bases and J 1 base; bases outside gene matches: 12. Germline V gene sequence: CDR1 SNHLY, CDR2 FYNNEI. This CDR3 is 19 amino acids long. The CDR3 sequence: CASSGRGLAGWKNTGELFF. CDR3 DNA: TGTGCCAGCAGCGGTCGAGGACTAGCGGGATGGAAGAACACCGGGGAGCTGTTTTTT.

The chain combines TRBV27 with TRBJ2-1; D possibly corresponds to TRBD1 (5 bases). With 6 bases removed from V and 0 bases from J, the gap between germline ends came to 12 bases. The germline CDR1 and CDR2 sequences are MNHEY and SMNVEV (reference sequence). The CDR3 extends over 15 amino acids. The CDR3 protein is CASSRQPRSYNEQFF. CDR3 bases: TGTGCCAGCAGCCGACAGCCCCGCTCCTACAATGAGCAGTTCTTC.